The 15 T cell receptor beta chains in this list originate from one sample, sequenced in a study of T cell repertoires in ileal Crohn's disease. Time point meaning: neoterminal ileum biopsy at postoperative endoscopy, about 6 months after surgery. Clones were sequenced by immunoSEQ multiplex PCR, and TCRdb holds only the in-frame ones, with some missing. The sample consists of 10,000 to 15,000 clones, roughly 80% of them appearing once. The sequenced sample was ileal tissue. Receptor source: an adult with Crohn's disease.

The J gene is TRBJ1-2, the V gene TRBV19, with 10 bases identical to TRBD1. The CDR3 totals 14 residues. V shed 7 bases and J 3 bases; nucleotides not matched to a gene: 5. In germline, CDR1 is LNHDA, CDR2 SQIVND (reference sequence). The CDR3 reads CASTRGTGDYGYTF. DNA for the CDR3: TGTGCCAGTACCCGGGGGACAGGGGACTATGGCTACACCTTC. Complete variable domain (other parts from reference TRBV19 and TRBJ1-2): DGGITQSPKYLFRKEGQNVTLSCEQNLNHDAMYWYRQDPGQGLRLIYYSQIVNDFQKGDIAEGYSVSREKKESFPLTVTSAQKNPTAFYLCASTRGTGDYGYTFGSGTRLTVV.

This clone was picked up a small number of times. V gene TRBV7-2 combines with J gene TRBJ2-5, with 8 bases identical to TRBD2. CDR1 is SGHTA and CDR2 is FQGNSA in the germline V gene. V was pared by 5 bases and J by 9 bases, with 14 bases of the junction left unmatched. The length of the CDR3 is 15 residues. CDR3 protein: CASSPGGDPALPQYF. In DNA form, the CDR3 reads TGTGCCAGCAGCCCCGGGGGGGACCCAGCTTTGCCCCAGTACTTC.

V and J are TRBV7-6 and TRBJ2-5; a possible D gene is TRBD2 (6 bases). Deletions cut 4 bases from V and 5 bases from J, with 17 bases between. Germline values: CDR1 SGHVS, CDR2 FNYEAQ. The CDR3 extends over 15 amino acids. Written as DNA, the CDR3 is TGTGCCAGCAGCTACCTTGGGCGGGACGGCGAGACCCAGTACTTC. It yields the protein CASSYLGRDGETQYF.

This chain connects TRBV6-1 to TRBJ2-4, with a weak D call TRBD2 (5 bases). The CDR3 extends over 13 amino acids. Germline V gene data show CDR1 as MNHNS and CDR2 as SASEGT. The V end lost 1 base, the J end lost 13 bases, and 14 bases lay between the germline ends. CDR3 nucleotide sequence: TGTGCCAGCAGTGAAGACTCGGGGTTATTACAGTACTTC. Translating it yields CASSEDSGLLQYF.

The V and J genes are TRBV5-6 and TRBJ2-3, with 8 bases lining up with TRBD2. Trimming at V came to 4 bases and at J to 2 bases, leaving 6 bases not matched to a gene. In germline, CDR1 is SGHDT, CDR2 YYEEEE. CDR3 size: 15 residues. CDR3 DNA sequence: TGTGCCAGCAGCCCGGGACTAGGGGTCACAGATACGCAGTATTTT. Translated, it gives CASSPGLGVTDTQYF.

The CDR3 here is CASTTGQGIPGELFF. The DNA for the CDR3 is TGTGCCAGTACCACTGGACAAGGGATTCCCGGGGAGCTGTTTTTT. The chain couples TRBV19 to TRBJ2-2; maybe TRBD1 (5 bases). The CDR3 contains 15 residues. Germline CDR1 and CDR2: LNHDA and SQIVND (reference sequence). V lost 7 bases and J lost 6, with 18 bases in between.

The chain uses TRBV4-2 and TRBJ1-5, with 7 nucleotides matching TRBD1. J gave up 2 bases and V 0 bases, and 7 bases lay outside the gene matches. The CDR3 loop spans 17 amino acids. CDR1 is LGHNA, CDR2 YNFKEQ, per germline. The CDR3 DNA sequence: TGTGCCAGCAGCCAAGAGGTTTGGCAGGGGGGCAATCAGCCCCAGCATTTT. This encodes CASSQEVWQGGNQPQHF.

This clone was observed a single time. This chain connects TRBV28 to TRBJ2-3; 11 positions match TRBD2. This CDR3 has 17 amino acids. V was pared by 3 bases and J by 4 bases, with 9 bases of the junction left unmatched. Germline values: CDR1 MDHEN, CDR2 SYDVKM. CDR3 nucleotides: TGTGCCAGCAGTTTTAGCGGGGGGGCGAACGGCGCAGATACGCAGTATTTT. Translation: CASSFSGGANGADTQYF.

V gene TRBV18 combines with J gene TRBJ2-3; TRBD2 is a possible D gene (5 bases). The germline V and J ends were trimmed by 3 bases and 6 bases, with 13 bases remaining between them. This CDR3 comprises 14 residues. Per the germline V gene, CDR1 is KGHSH and CDR2 is LQKENI. The CDR3 sequence is CASSPPSRADTQYF. The CDR3 bases are TGTGCCAGCTCACCTCCTAGCCGTGCGGATACGCAGTATTTT.

This chain uses TRBV4-3 with TRBJ2-1; 9 bases map to TRBD2. The CDR3 consists of 14 residues. CDR1 is LGHNA, CDR2 YSLEER, per germline. With V trimmed by 4 bases and J by 9 bases, 7 bases remained unmatched. CDR3 region: CASSRRGGASEQFF. The CDR3, as DNA: TGCGCCAGCAGCCGTCGCGGGGGGGCGAGTGAGCAGTTCTTC.

A few counts support this clone. J is TRBJ1-2 and V is TRBV29-1, with D possibly matching TRBD1 (5 bases). The CDR3 totals 15 residues. V shed 4 bases and J shed 0 bases, with 15 bases lying between them. CDR1 and CDR2 from the germline V gene are SQVTM and ANQGSEA. This chain's CDR3 is CSVGPGTGANYGYTF. The CDR3 DNA reads TGCAGCGTTGGCCCGGGGACGGGAGCTAACTATGGCTACACCTTC. Combining the CDR3 with reference TRBV29-1 and TRBJ1-2 gives the whole variable domain SAVISQKPSRDICQRGTSLTIQCQVDSQVTMMFWYRQQPGQSLTLIATANQGSEATYESGFVIDKFPISRPNLTFSTLTVSNMSPEDSSIYLCSVGPGTGANYGYTFGSGTRLTVV.

This clone was picked up a small number of times. The chain joins TRBV13 to TRBJ2-3, with D maybe TRBD2 (5 bases). The V gene's germline CDR1 is PRHDT and CDR2 FYEKMQ (reference sequence). V was cut by 5 bases and J by 2 bases, with 14 bases left in between. The length of the CDR3 is 15 residues. The CDR3 reads CASSPGGSFTDTQYF. DNA of the CDR3: TGTGCCAGCAGCCCCGGAGGCAGTTTCACAGATACGCAGTATTTT.

The chain employs TRBV4-2 and TRBJ2-2; tentatively, D is TRBD2 (6 bases). Germline V gives CDR1 LGHNA, CDR2 YNFKEQ. V gave up 4 bases and J gave up 8 bases, with 17 bases separating them. The CDR3 extends over 15 amino acids. CDR3 nucleotide sequence: TGTGCCAGCAGCCCCCAAGAGGGAGGTTGGGGGGAGCTGTTTTTT. Translation gives CASSPQEGGWGELFF.

The chain joins TRBV6-5 to TRBJ2-4, with 7 bases identical to TRBD1. The CDR3 runs to 13 residues. From germline, CDR1 is MNHEY and CDR2 SVGAGI. Germline trimming cut 2 bases from V and 5 bases from J; bases unmatched to any gene: 0. CDR3 residues: CASSYGTENIQYF. In nucleotides, the CDR3 is TGTGCCAGCAGTTACGGGACAGAAAACATTCAGTACTTC.

The V gene is TRBV7-2, the J gene TRBJ2-7, with 10 bases identical to TRBD1. Germline CDR1 reads SGHTA; CDR2 reads FQGNSA. This CDR3 comprises 15 residues. V lost 5 bases and J lost 3; bases outside the gene matches: 7. The CDR3 DNA reads as TGTGCCAGCAGCCAGTCGACAGGGGGCGTCTACGAGCAGTACTTC. Translated: CASSQSTGGVYEQYF.